The clone carrying this T cell receptor (beta chain) came up once. The CDR3 sequence is 17 residues long. J gave up 4 bases and V 1 base, and 13 bases lay outside the gene matches. Germline CDR1 reads GTSNPN; CDR2 reads SVGIG (reference sequence). Vbeta (60) and Jbeta (13) primers were used in the PCR. Sequencing used immunoSEQ multiplex PCR; TCRdb keeps in-frame clones, though not all of them. This table holds 150,000 to 200,000 clones, roughly 80% found once. The data were obtained in a study of cytomegalovirus exposure and HLA in healthy donors. The source material was PBMCs. This sequence originates from a woman between 18 and 30 years old in good health and CMV-seronegative. The chain links TRBV30 to TRBJ2-3; 8 nucleotides agree with TRBD1. CDR3 residues: CAWSENETGVRADTQYF. The CDR3 region has the DNA TGTGCCTGGAGTGAAAATGAGACAGGGGTGAGGGCAGATACGCAGTATTTT.